The rows below give T cell receptor beta chains drawn from one sample of a study of CD8+ T cells in alopecia areata. Assay: immunoSEQ multiplex PCR; the TCRdb copy retains only in-frame clones and omits some. Of 4,300 or so clones listed, roughly 65% are singletons. The sequencing used skin, collected at week 24, from a patient treated with tofacitinib. The receptors stem from a human donor with alopecia areata. Each CDR3 is given with its conserved first and last residue. Each record gives: V gene, clone size, J gene, D gene, CDR3 protein, CDR3 DNA. The D gene is left open where the match is weak. Part of the rows lack a size; the others show once, few, many or a class for expanded clones.

v_gene: TRBV28
abundance: .
j_gene: TRBJ2-3
d_gene: .
CDR3aa: CASIQPGAADTQYF
CDR3nt: TGTGCCAGCATCCAGCCGGGGGCTGCAGATACGCAGTATTTT

v_gene: TRBV27
abundance: .
j_gene: TRBJ2-7
d_gene: .
CDR3aa: CASSLRRDYEQYF
CDR3nt: TGTGCCAGCAGTTTACGCAGAGACTACGAGCAGTACTTC

v_gene: TRBV29-1
abundance: .
j_gene: TRBJ2-3
d_gene: TRBD2
CDR3aa: CSIGVGLAGVDTQYF
CDR3nt: TGCAGCATCGGTGTAGGTCTAGCGGGAGTAGATACGCAGTATTTT

v_gene: TRBV18
abundance: .
j_gene: TRBJ2-7
d_gene: .
CDR3aa: CASSLNSTAYEQYF
CDR3nt: TGTGCCAGCTCCCTCAATTCGACAGCCTACGAGCAGTACTTC

v_gene: TRBV5-4
abundance: .
j_gene: TRBJ2-2
d_gene: TRBD2
CDR3aa: CASSLDSGVTGELFF
CDR3nt: TGTGCCAGCAGCTTGGATAGCGGGGTCACCGGGGAGCTGTTTTTT

v_gene: TRBV28
abundance: .
j_gene: TRBJ2-7
d_gene: .
CDR3aa: CASSFQGYEQYF
CDR3nt: TGTGCCAGCAGTTTCCAGGGCTACGAGCAGTACTTC

v_gene: TRBV6-1
abundance: .
j_gene: TRBJ2-1
d_gene: TRBD1
CDR3aa: CASRSGTGVNEQFF
CDR3nt: TGTGCCAGCCGAAGTGGGACAGGGGTCAATGAGCAGTTCTTC

v_gene: TRBV27
abundance: .
j_gene: TRBJ2-3
d_gene: .
CDR3aa: CASSLNSWERVTDTQYF
CDR3nt: TGTGCCAGCAGTTTAAACTCGTGGGAAAGGGTCACAGATACGCAGTATTTT

v_gene: TRBV2
abundance: .
j_gene: TRBJ2-5
d_gene: .
CDR3aa: CASIWEKATQYF
CDR3nt: TGTGCCAGCATATGGGAGAAAGCGACCCAGTACTTC

v_gene: TRBV9
abundance: .
j_gene: TRBJ2-1
d_gene: .
CDR3aa: CASSVGVSFNEQFF
CDR3nt: TGTGCCAGCAGCGTAGGGGTGAGTTTCAATGAGCAGTTCTTC

v_gene: TRBV4-3
abundance: .
j_gene: TRBJ2-3
d_gene: .
CDR3aa: CASSQSGLGTPDTQYF
CDR3nt: TGCGCCAGCAGCCAATCCGGACTCGGAACCCCAGATACGCAGTATTTT

v_gene: TRBV5-1
abundance: .
j_gene: TRBJ1-1
d_gene: TRBD1
CDR3aa: CASSSGQGTEAFF
CDR3nt: TGCGCCAGCAGCTCGGGACAGGGCACTGAAGCTTTCTTT

v_gene: TRBV11-2
abundance: .
j_gene: TRBJ2-7
d_gene: TRBD1
CDR3aa: CASSRDRGHEQYF
CDR3nt: TGTGCCAGCAGCCGGGACAGGGGCCACGAGCAGTACTTC

v_gene: TRBV5-4
abundance: .
j_gene: TRBJ1-2
d_gene: .
CDR3aa: CASPIPLPGKTYGYTF
CDR3nt: TGTGCCAGCCCGATCCCCTTACCAGGAAAGACCTATGGCTACACCTTC

v_gene: TRBV7-6
abundance: .
j_gene: TRBJ2-3
d_gene: .
CDR3aa: CASGSGGTDTQYF
CDR3nt: TGTGCCAGCGGCTCCGGCGGAACAGATACGCAGTATTTT

v_gene: TRBV5-1
abundance: large
j_gene: TRBJ1-1
d_gene: TRBD1
CDR3aa: CASSYRQGNTEAFF
CDR3nt: TGCGCCAGCAGCTACCGACAGGGGAACACTGAAGCTTTCTTT

v_gene: TRBV6-5
abundance: few
j_gene: TRBJ2-3
d_gene: TRBD2
CDR3aa: CASSYSAGGADTQYF
CDR3nt: TGTGCCAGCAGTTACTCTGCGGGGGGCGCAGATACGCAGTATTTT

v_gene: TRBV7-9
abundance: .
j_gene: TRBJ1-1
d_gene: TRBD1
CDR3aa: CASSLGTGWDEAFF
CDR3nt: TGTGCCAGCAGCTTAGGGACAGGGTGGGACGAAGCTTTCTTT

v_gene: TRBV10-3
abundance: few
j_gene: TRBJ2-1
d_gene: TRBD2
CDR3aa: CAITRTSGGSYNEQFF
CDR3nt: TGTGCCATCACTCGTACTAGCGGGGGGTCCTACAATGAGCAGTTCTTC

v_gene: TRBV7-3
abundance: .
j_gene: TRBJ1-1
d_gene: .
CDR3aa: CASRLQMNTEAFF
CDR3nt: TGTGCCAGCAGGTTGCAAATGAACACTGAAGCTTTCTTT

v_gene: TRBV19
abundance: .
j_gene: TRBJ1-5
d_gene: TRBD1
CDR3aa: CASTRSGQGRNQPQHF
CDR3nt: TGTGCCAGTACCCGTTCGGGACAGGGGCGCAATCAGCCCCAGCATTTT

v_gene: TRBV28
abundance: .
j_gene: TRBJ1-1
d_gene: .
CDR3aa: CASSFRASGNTEAFF
CDR3nt: TGTGCCAGCAGTTTCCGGGCCTCGGGGAACACTGAAGCTTTCTTT

v_gene: TRBV9
abundance: .
j_gene: TRBJ1-1
d_gene: .
CDR3aa: CASSVGQLNTEAFF
CDR3nt: TGTGCCAGCAGCGTAGGGCAGCTCAACACTGAAGCTTTCTTT

v_gene: TRBV9
abundance: .
j_gene: TRBJ1-1
d_gene: .
CDR3aa: CASSVAGTTEAFF
CDR3nt: TGTGCCAGCAGCGTAGCGGGGACCACTGAAGCTTTCTTT

v_gene: TRBV6-1
abundance: once
j_gene: TRBJ1-2
d_gene: .
CDR3aa: CASSDKGWGGYGYTF
CDR3nt: TGTGCCAGCAGTGACAAGGGTTGGGGAGGATATGGCTACACCTTC

v_gene: TRBV6-6
abundance: .
j_gene: TRBJ2-2
d_gene: .
CDR3aa: CASSLVDGELFF
CDR3nt: TGTGCCAGCAGTTTAGTGGACGGGGAGCTGTTTTTT

v_gene: TRBV19
abundance: .
j_gene: TRBJ2-2
d_gene: .
CDR3aa: CASNQDGPNTGELFF
CDR3nt: TGTGCCAGTAATCAGGACGGACCGAACACCGGGGAGCTGTTTTTT

v_gene: TRBV7-3
abundance: large
j_gene: TRBJ2-2
d_gene: TRBD1
CDR3aa: CASSLHRGGTGELFF
CDR3nt: TGTGCCAGCAGCCTCCACAGGGGCGGAACCGGGGAGCTGTTTTTT

v_gene: TRBV7-2
abundance: .
j_gene: TRBJ1-1
d_gene: .
CDR3aa: CASSLLGLLRNTEAFF
CDR3nt: TGTGCCAGCAGCCTTCTCGGACTTTTACGAAACACTGAAGCTTTCTTT

v_gene: TRBV9
abundance: .
j_gene: TRBJ2-3
d_gene: .
CDR3aa: CASSDAASTDTQYF
CDR3nt: TGTGCCAGCAGCGACGCAGCTAGCACAGATACGCAGTATTTT